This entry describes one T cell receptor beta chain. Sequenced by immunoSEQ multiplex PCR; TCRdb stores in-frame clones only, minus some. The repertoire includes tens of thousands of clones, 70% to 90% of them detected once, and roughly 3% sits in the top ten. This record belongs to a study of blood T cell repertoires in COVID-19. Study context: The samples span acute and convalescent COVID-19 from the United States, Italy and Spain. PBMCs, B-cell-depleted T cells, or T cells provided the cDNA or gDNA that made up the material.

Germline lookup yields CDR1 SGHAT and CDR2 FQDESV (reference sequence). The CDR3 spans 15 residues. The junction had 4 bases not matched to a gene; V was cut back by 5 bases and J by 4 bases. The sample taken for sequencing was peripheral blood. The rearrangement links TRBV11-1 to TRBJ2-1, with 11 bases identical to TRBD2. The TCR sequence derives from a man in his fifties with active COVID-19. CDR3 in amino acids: CASSPTSGGYNEQFF. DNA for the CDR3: TGTGCCAGCAGCCCTACTAGCGGGGGATACAATGAGCAGTTCTTC. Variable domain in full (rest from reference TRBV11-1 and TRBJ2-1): EAEVAQSPRYKITEKSQAVAFWCDPISGHATLYWYRQILGQGPELLVQFQDESVVDDSQLPKDRFSAERLKGVDSTLKIQPAELGDSAMYLCASSPTSGGYNEQFFGPGTRLTVL.